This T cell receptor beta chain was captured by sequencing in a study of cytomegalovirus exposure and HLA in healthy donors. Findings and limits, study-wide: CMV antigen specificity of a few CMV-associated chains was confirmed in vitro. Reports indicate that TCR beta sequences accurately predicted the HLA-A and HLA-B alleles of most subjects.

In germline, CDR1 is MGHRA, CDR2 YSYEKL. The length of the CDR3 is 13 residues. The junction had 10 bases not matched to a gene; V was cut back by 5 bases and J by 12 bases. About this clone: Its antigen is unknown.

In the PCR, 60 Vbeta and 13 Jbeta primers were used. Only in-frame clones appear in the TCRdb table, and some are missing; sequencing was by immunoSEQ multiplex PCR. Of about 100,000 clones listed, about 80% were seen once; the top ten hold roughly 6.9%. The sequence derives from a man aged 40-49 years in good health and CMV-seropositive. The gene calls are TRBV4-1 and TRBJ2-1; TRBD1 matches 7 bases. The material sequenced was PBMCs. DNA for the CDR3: TGCGCCAGCAGCTCTGGCAACCGGGACAGGCAGTTCTTC. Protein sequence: CASSSGNRDRQFF.